These 28 T cell receptor beta chains originate from one sample sequenced in a study of cytomegalovirus exposure and HLA in healthy donors. The data were produced by immunoSEQ multiplex PCR, yet TCRdb's version contains in-frame clones alone and is incomplete. The data hold under 250,000 clones, with around four fifths observed a single time. What was sequenced was PBMCs. These receptor sequences come from a woman between 18 and 29 years old in good health and CMV-seronegative.

About this clone: The identical CDR3 is also encoded by other nucleotide sequences in the sample. The chain combines TRBV2 with TRBJ1-5; 7 bases agree with TRBD1. From germline, CDR1 is SNHLY and CDR2 FYNNEI. This CDR3 region has 14 residues. Trimming took 6 bases from V and 3 from J; bases not matched to a gene: 5. CDR3 in amino acids: CASSADRNNQPQHF. The CDR3 region has the DNA TGTGCCAGCAGCGCGGACAGGAACAATCAGCCCCAGCATTTT.

The CDR3 region is CASSIPGQSQETQYF. CDR3 nucleotide sequence: TGTGCCAGCAGTATCCCCGGACAGTCCCAAGAGACCCAGTACTTC. The gene calls are TRBV28 and TRBJ2-5, with D perhaps TRBD1 (6 bases). This CDR3 spans 15 amino acids. V shed 5 bases and J shed 1 base, with 14 bases lying between them. Germline V lookup: CDR1 MDHEN, CDR2 SYDVKM.

The chain recombines TRBV5-4 with TRBJ1-4; weak D call: TRBD1 (5 bases). The CDR3 is made up of 13 amino acids. Deletions cut 6 bases from V and 7 bases from J, with 13 bases between. Germline V gene data show CDR1 as SGHNT and CDR2 as YYREEE (reference sequence). CDR3 DNA: TGTGCCAGCACCGAAGCTAGGGGTGAAAAACTGTTTTTT. This gives the protein CASTEARGEKLFF.

The V call is TRBV10-2, the J call TRBJ2-7; D gene uncertain. Germline V gives CDR1 WSHSY, CDR2 SAAADI. CDR3 length equals 11 residues. Trimming cost V 6 bases and J 7 bases, with 10 bases left between them. CDR3 residues: CASSPHREQYF. For the CDR3, the DNA is TGCGCCAGCAGCCCCCATCGAGAGCAGTACTTC.

This chain links TRBV19 with TRBJ1-1; the D gene is possibly TRBD1 (6 bases). Germline V gene sequence: CDR1 LNHDA, CDR2 SQIVND (reference sequence). The V end was cut by 5 bases, the J end by 0 bases, with 13 bases between. This CDR3 spans 15 amino acids. The CDR3 bases are TGTGCCAGTAGTCTCCACAGGGCCGTGAACACTGAAGCTTTCTTT. Protein: CASSLHRAVNTEAFF.

The chain combines TRBV28 with TRBJ1-5; D ambiguous. This CDR3 comprises 16 residues. Germline values: CDR1 MDHEN, CDR2 SYDVKM. Trimming shortened V by 5 bases and J by 3 bases, and 17 bases separated the two germline ends. CDR3 residues: CASSKRITVANQPQHF. DNA for the CDR3: TGTGCCAGCAGTAAGCGAATAACAGTGGCCAATCAGCCCCAGCATTTT.

V gene TRBV5-4 combines with J gene TRBJ2-7; no clear D gene. CDR1 and CDR2 (germline): SGHNT, YYREEE (reference sequence). The ends were cut back, 0 bases at V and 5 bases at J, with 12 bases in the middle. The CDR3 totals 14 residues. CDR3 loop: CASSLGPVYDEQYF. The CDR3 coding sequence is TGTGCCAGCAGCTTGGGGCCGGTCTACGACGAGCAGTACTTC.

The gene calls are TRBV5-1 and TRBJ1-2, with no clear D. The CDR3 has 17 residues. Germline CDR1 is SGHRS and CDR2 is YFSETQ. V gave up 2 bases and J gave up 2 bases, with 19 bases separating them. CDR3: CASSFSSISGENYGYTF. The CDR3 region has the DNA TGCGCCAGCAGCTTTTCCTCCATTTCGGGAGAAAACTATGGCTACACCTTC. Looking up the rest from reference TRBV5-1 and TRBJ1-2 gives the full variable domain: KAGVTQTPRYLIKTRGQQVTLSCSPISGHRSVSWYQQTPGQGLQFLFEYFSETQRNKGNFPGRFSGRQFSNSRSEMNVSTLELGDSALYLCASSFSSISGENYGYTFGSGTRLTVV.

The chain is built from TRBV18 and TRBJ1-1; D not resolved. CDR3 length: 13 amino acids. Germline V gives CDR1 KGHSH, CDR2 LQKENI. V lost 5 bases and J 0 bases, leaving 7 bases between the germline ends. In DNA form, the CDR3 reads TGTGCCAGCTCAATGGGGATGAACACTGAAGCTTTCTTT. Protein: CASSMGMNTEAFF.

The chain uses TRBV5-6 and TRBJ1-1; TRBD1 matches at 7 bases. This CDR3 region has 13 residues. V lost 3 bases and J lost 7; bases outside the gene matches: 6. Germline CDR1 and CDR2: SGHDT and YYEEEE. The CDR3 bases are TGTGCCAGCAGCTGGGGGACAGCGGGTGAAGCTTTCTTT. Encoded protein: CASSWGTAGEAFF. Full variable domain (rest looked up from reference TRBV5-6 and TRBJ1-1): DAGVTQSPTHLIKTRGQQVTLRCSPKSGHDTVSWYQQALGQGPQFIFQYYEEEERQRGNFPDRFSGHQFPNYSSELNVNALLLGDSALYLCASSWGTAGEAFFGQGTRLTVV.

The gene calls are TRBV7-6 and TRBJ1-1, with D possibly matching TRBD1 (6 bases). V was trimmed by 4 bases and J by 11 bases, leaving 17 bases between them. The CDR3 runs 13 residues. The germline V gene has CDR1 SGHVS and CDR2 FNYEAQ. CDR3 sequence (DNA): TGTGCCAGCAGCTATCCAGGGGTCGGTCGGGCTTTCTTT. Protein sequence: CASSYPGVGRAFF.

The rearrangement uses TRBV2 and TRBJ2-3, with unresolved D. Trimming removed 4 bases at V and 6 bases at J, with 11 bases between. CDR1 is SNHLY and CDR2 is FYNNEI in the germline V gene. The CDR3 spans 13 residues. CDR3 loop: CASSAGLLDTQYF. Here the CDR3 DNA reads TGTGCCAGCAGTGCGGGCTTGCTCGATACGCAGTATTTT.

The chain recombines TRBV15 with TRBJ2-7; maybe TRBD2 (5 bases). Germline CDR1 reads LNHNV; CDR2 reads YYDKDF (reference sequence). This CDR3 has 16 residues. Between the trimmed V and J ends, which lost 5 bases and 2 bases, there was a span of 19 bases. The CDR3 region has the DNA TGTGCCACCAGCTCCCTAGGGAGAGACGCGACCTACGAGCAGTACTTC. Its translation: CATSSLGRDATYEQYF.

V and J are TRBV7-9 and TRBJ1-1; possibly TRBD1 for D (6 bases). Germline V gene data show CDR1 as SEHNR and CDR2 as FQNEAQ (reference sequence). Trimming removed 2 bases at V and 7 bases at J, with 8 bases between. CDR3 length: 12 amino acids. Here the CDR3 reads CASSLSDSEAFF. CDR3 DNA sequence: TGTGCCAGCAGCTTATCGGACAGTGAAGCTTTCTTT.

Only one count was recorded for this clone. CDR3 residues: CASSPGTLASREQYF. The DNA of the CDR3 is TGTGCCAGCTCACCAGGAACCCTTGCGAGTCGCGAGCAGTACTTC. The J gene is TRBJ2-7, the V gene TRBV18, with D unclear. Germline V gene data show CDR1 as KGHSH and CDR2 as LQKENI. The CDR3 is 15 residues long. V was clipped by 2 bases and J by 6 bases, with 17 bases between them.

This clone was seen only once. The J gene is TRBJ1-1, the V gene TRBV5-4; 7 bases match TRBD1. The CDR3 extends over 14 amino acids. Germline assignment: CDR1 SGHNT and CDR2 YYREEE (reference sequence). V gave up 4 bases and J gave up 7 bases; unmatched junction bases: 10. Here the CDR3 reads CASSTQTGNLEAFF. The CDR3 DNA reads as TGTGCCAGCAGCACCCAGACAGGGAATCTTGAAGCTTTCTTT.

This chain uses TRBV7-9 with TRBJ1-1; the D gene is possibly TRBD1 (5 bases). Looked up from germline, CDR1 is SEHNR and CDR2 is FQNEAQ (reference sequence). CDR3 length: 14 residues. Trimming pared 4 bases from V and 5 bases from J, leaving 14 bases between. CDR3 bases: TGTGCCAGCAGCTCACGGGAGGGGTGGACTGAAGCTTTCTTT. As protein: CASSSREGWTEAFF. Based on the CDR3 plus reference TRBV7-9 and TRBJ1-1, the full variable domain is DTGVSQNPRHKITKRGQNVTFRCDPISEHNRLYWYRQTLGQGPEFLTYFQNEAQLEKSRLLSDRFSAERPKGSFSTLEIQRTEQGDSAMYLCASSSREGWTEAFFGQGTRLTVV.

For this clone: Germline is not matched at one junction end, which may reflect a read error. The V and J genes are TRBV4-1 and TRBJ1-2, with TRBD1 identical over 7 bases. This CDR3 has 16 residues. Germline V gene data show CDR1 as MGHRA and CDR2 as YSYEKL. CDR3 coding DNA: TGCGCCAGCAGCCAGGGGGGGACAGTAGCAAACTACGGCTACACCTTC. Amino acids: CASSQGGTVANYGYTF.

This rearrangement joins TRBV5-6 to TRBJ2-3, with 8 bases fitting TRBD2. Looked up from germline, CDR1 is SGHDT and CDR2 is YYEEEE. The CDR3 contains 17 residues. The trim removed 1 base at V and 4 bases at J, leaving 11 bases unmatched. The DNA for the CDR3 is TGTGCCAGCAGCTTGAGGCGGGGGGTCACCCCAGCAGATACGCAGTATTTT. Encoded protein: CASSLRRGVTPADTQYF.

The chain is built from TRBV7-2 and TRBJ2-2; no definite D call. Trimming took off 6 bases at V and 3 bases at J, with 8 bases between the two ends. CDR1 is SGHTA and CDR2 is FQGNSA in the germline V gene. The CDR3 runs to 13 residues. The CDR3 DNA sequence: TGTGCCAGCAGGCCCCCGGACACCGGGGAGCTGTTTTTT. As protein: CASRPPDTGELFF. Based on the CDR3 plus reference TRBV7-2 and TRBJ2-2, the full variable domain is GAGVSQSPSNKVTEKGKDVELRCDPISGHTALYWYRQSLGQGLEFLIYFQGNSAPDKSGLPSDRFSAERTGGSVSTLTIQRTQQEDSAVYLCASRPPDTGELFFGEGSRLTVL.

The chain joins TRBV27 to TRBJ1-1; D might be TRBD1 (5 bases). Germline V gives CDR1 MNHEY, CDR2 SMNVEV (reference sequence). The CDR3 runs to 15 residues. V lost 5 bases and J lost 5, with 18 bases in between. The CDR3 reads CASSPLGQGRTEAFF. CDR3 bases: TGTGCCAGCAGTCCCCTCGGGCAGGGCCGAACTGAAGCTTTCTTT.

The gene calls are TRBV27 and TRBJ2-2, with D possibly matching TRBD1 (6 bases). V dropped 7 bases and J dropped 7 bases, with 16 bases sitting between them. The CDR3 loop spans 14 amino acids. Germline V CDR1 and CDR2: MNHEY, SMNVEV (reference sequence). CDR3 amino acids: CASMGRGRGGELFF. CDR3 DNA sequence: TGTGCCAGCATGGGCAGGGGTCGCGGCGGGGAGCTGTTTTTT.

The V gene is TRBV5-1, the J gene TRBJ1-5; 7 nucleotides line up with TRBD1. V was clipped by 4 bases and J by 9 bases; unmatched bases: 13. Germline V gene lookup returns CDR1 SGHRS and CDR2 YFSETQ. The CDR3 contains 15 residues. CDR3 amino acids: CASSQGTASDWPQHF. The CDR3 region has the DNA TGCGCCAGCAGCCAGGGGACAGCCTCGGACTGGCCCCAGCATTTT.

The chain combines TRBV5-4 with TRBJ1-2; D perhaps matches TRBD1 (6 bases). The CDR3 has 16 residues. Trimming took off 0 bases at V and 4 bases at J, with 16 bases between the two ends. Germline V gene data show CDR1 as SGHNT and CDR2 as YYREEE (reference sequence). For the CDR3, the DNA is TGTGCCAGCAGCTTGGCCGGGGGCAGCCCCGGCTATGGCTACACCTTC. Protein product: CASSLAGGSPGYGYTF.

This clone was seen a handful of times. The chain links TRBV5-1 to TRBJ2-7, with 12 bases aligning to TRBD2. Germline V gene data show CDR1 as SGHRS and CDR2 as YFSETQ. CDR3 length: 15 amino acids. V lost 5 bases, J lost 2 bases, and 5 bases stayed unmatched. The CDR3 sequence is CASRPTSGSTYEQYF. DNA of the CDR3: TGCGCCAGCAGGCCGACTAGCGGGAGTACCTACGAGCAGTACTTC.

A few counts support this clone. The rearrangement joins TRBV7-6 to TRBJ2-7; D perhaps matches TRBD1 (6 bases). CDR1 and CDR2 from the germline V gene are SGHVS and FNYEAQ. Between the trimmed V and J ends, which lost 3 bases and 3 bases, there was a span of 21 bases. The CDR3 is made up of 17 amino acids. Here the CDR3 DNA reads TGTGCCAGCAGCTTCCTCCAGGGGAGTCTCTCCCACTACGAGCAGTACTTC. Its translation: CASSFLQGSLSHYEQYF.

This clone was seen a single time. V and J are TRBV4-1 and TRBJ1-4; D call uncertain. Germline CDR1 MGHRA, CDR2 YSYEKL. V lost 0 bases and J 8 bases, leaving 10 bases between the germline ends. The CDR3 runs to 14 residues. The CDR3 nucleotides are TGCGCCAGCAGCCAAGAGGGGAATAGCGAAAAACTGTTTTTT. Amino acid sequence: CASSQEGNSEKLFF.

This chain links TRBV5-1 with TRBJ1-4; no reliable D call. Trimming took off 1 base at V and 8 bases at J, with 12 bases between the two ends. The CDR3 spans 14 residues. CDR1 and CDR2 from the germline V gene are SGHRS and YFSETQ. For the CDR3, the DNA is TGCGCCAGCAGCTTGATGCAGGCGGGGGAAAAACTGTTTTTT. Amino acid sequence: CASSLMQAGEKLFF.